A single T cell receptor beta chain is shown here with its context. The antigen is undetermined. There are 15 residues in the CDR3. CDR1 and CDR2 (germline): SGHVS, FQNEAQ. The ends were cut back, 2 bases at V and 0 bases at J, with 11 bases in the middle. The entry originates in a study of OX40 agonist ivuxolimab in advanced cancers. Study-wide background: The dose of intravenous ivuxolimab that patients received every 2 weeks ranged from 0.01 to 10 mg/kg.

The study's findings and limits: Low normalized T-cell clonal expansion was also seen in some nonresponders.

Some clones are missing from TCRdb's copy, which holds only in-frame ones; the method was immunoSEQ multiplex PCR. The repertoire includes tens of thousands of clones, around 93% of them detected once, and 3.5% to 4.5% sits in the top ten. Patients were ruled out by autoimmune disease history or systemic immunosuppression. This clonotype was sampled from an adult with an advanced solid tumor such as melanoma, head and neck, liver or kidney cancer. The sample in question was CD4+ or CD8+ T cells sorted from blood, obtained in a trial of the OX40 agonist ivuxolimab. The chain has TRBV7-8 and TRBJ2-7; possible D gene TRBD2, 6 bases. This chain's CDR3 is CASSLFRETSYEQYF. Written as DNA, the CDR3 is TGTGCCAGCAGCTTATTTCGGGAGACCTCCTACGAGCAGTACTTC. The entire variable domain, with the rest obtained from reference TRBV7-8 and TRBJ2-7, is as follows: GAGVSQSPRYKVAKRGQDVALRCDPISGHVSLFWYQQALGQGPEFLTYFQNEAQLDKSGLPSDRFFAERPEGSVSTLKIQRTQQEDSAVYLCASSLFRETSYEQYFGPGTRLTVT.